Shown below are 20 T cell receptor beta chains from a single sample sequenced in a study of T cells after yellow fever vaccination. Using its own MiXCR run on the 5' RACE reads, TCRdb lists one record per CDR3 protein. The data show just over 250,000 distinct CDR3 sequences, approximately 5.2% seen once. The sequences come from CD4+ T cells sorted from PBMCs, collected on the day of the yellow fever booster vaccination. The receptors were sampled from a man aged 18 to 35 who received the YFV17D yellow fever vaccine.

This clonotype was observed a few times. The J gene is TRBJ1-2, the V gene TRBV5-1; D might be TRBD1 (5 bases). This CDR3 has 14 amino acids. Germline CDR1 and CDR2: SGHRS and YFSETQ. Between the trimmed V and J ends, which lost 4 bases and 3 bases, there was a span of 13 bases. The CDR3 loop reads CASSGRGSDYGYTF. The CDR3 DNA sequence: TGCGCCAGCAGCGGTAGGGGATCGGACTATGGCTACACCTTC.

Written as DNA, the CDR3 is TGTGCCAGCAGCCAATGGGGAGACGAGACCCAGTACTTC. Protein product: CASSQWGDETQYF. V usage is TRBV3-1 and J usage is TRBJ2-5; possibly TRBD2 for D (5 bases). From germline, CDR1 is LGHDT and CDR2 YNNKEL (reference sequence). This CDR3 contains 13 residues. V was cut by 2 bases and J by 5 bases, with 9 bases left in between.

This clonotype was observed a handful of times. J is TRBJ2-3 and V is TRBV10-3, with TRBD1 identical over 8 bases. Per the germline V gene, CDR1 is ENHRY and CDR2 is SYGVKD. Trimming took 5 bases from V and 1 from J; bases not matched to a gene: 8. This CDR3 is built from 16 residues. DNA for the CDR3: TGTGCCATCAGTCCATCTGGACAGGGCGGCACAGATACGCAGTATTTT. It specifies CAISPSGQGGTDTQYF.

The chain couples TRBV2 to TRBJ2-1, with TRBD2 matching over 7 bases. The CDR3 sequence is 13 residues long. V was pared by 10 bases and J by 4 bases, with 7 bases of the junction left unmatched. In germline, CDR1 is SNHLY, CDR2 FYNNEI. CDR3: CATSAGIYNEQFF. CDR3 nucleotides: TGTGCCACCTCAGCGGGGATTTACAATGAGCAGTTCTTC.

This chain joins TRBV5-1 and TRBJ2-5; 10 bases match TRBD2. This CDR3 comprises 16 residues. CDR1 and CDR2 from the germline V gene are SGHRS and YFSETQ. Germline trimming cut 0 bases from V and 3 bases from J; bases unmatched to any gene: 5. The CDR3 bases are TGCGCCAGCAGCTTGGGAGCGGGGGGGTCGGAAGAGACCCAGTACTTC. Translation gives CASSLGAGGSEETQYF.

The chain uses TRBV6-5 and TRBJ2-5; D possibly corresponds to TRBD1 (5 bases). This CDR3 has 15 residues. Germline V lookup: CDR1 MNHEY, CDR2 SVGAGI. V lost 2 bases, J lost 5 bases, and 15 bases lay in between. The CDR3 region has the DNA TGTGCCAGCAGTTACGGCAGGGCAGAGTACGAGACCCAGTACTTC. Residues: CASSYGRAEYETQYF.

Many counts were recorded for this clonotype. The chain uses TRBV7-9 and TRBJ2-1; D not certain. Trimming pared 2 bases from V and 2 bases from J, leaving 4 bases between. Germline V gene data show CDR1 as SEHNR and CDR2 as FQNEAQ (reference sequence). The CDR3 runs 13 residues. In DNA, the CDR3 is TGTGCCAGCAGCTTAAGAACCTACAATGAGCAGTTCTTC. It specifies CASSLRTYNEQFF.

This clonotype was counted a few times. The chain employs TRBV2 and TRBJ1-5; D is unclear. Germline V lookup: CDR1 SNHLY, CDR2 FYNNEI. The V and J ends lost 8 bases and 6 bases respectively, with 5 bases between them. This CDR3 spans 10 amino acids. CDR3 nucleotide sequence: TGTGCCAGCGGGTTTCAGCCCCAGCATTTT. Translated, it gives CASGFQPQHF. The full variable domain, rest sourced from reference TRBV2 and TRBJ1-5, is EPEVTQTPSHQVTQMGQEVILRCVPISNHLYFYWYRQILGQKVEFLVSFYNNEISEKSEIFDDQFSVERPDGSNFTLKIRSTKLEDSAMYFCASGFQPQHFGDGTRLSIL.

This clonotype was counted a few times. This chain links TRBV20-1 with TRBJ2-5; 8 positions agree with TRBD2. V trimming: 3 bases; J trimming: 13 bases; junction bases outside the gene matches: 16. The germline V gene encodes CDR1 DFQATT and CDR2 SNEGSKA (reference sequence). This CDR3 has 14 amino acids. The CDR3, as DNA: TGCAGTGCTAGTCCCGGACTAGCAAGGACTTCCGTGTACTTC. Amino acid sequence: CSASPGLARTSVYF.

This clonotype was recorded many times. The CDR3 is CASSLPDRGLGQPQHF. DNA for the CDR3: TGTGCCAGCAGTTTACCGGACAGGGGGCTTGGTCAGCCCCAGCATTTT. The chain couples TRBV12-3 or TRBV12-4 to TRBJ1-5; TRBD1 aligns across 11 bases. The CDR3 is 16 amino acids. The V segment lost 2 bases and the J segment 6 bases; nucleotides outside the gene matches: 6.

The chain recombines TRBV28 with TRBJ2-1; TRBD1 matches 8 bases. This CDR3 comprises 13 residues. In germline, CDR1 is MDHEN, CDR2 SYDVKM. Unmatched junction bases numbered 4, after V lost 6 bases and J lost 6 bases. The CDR3 nucleotides read TGTGCCAGCAGAGGAACAGGGGGCAATGAGCAGTTCTTC. Encoded protein: CASRGTGGNEQFF.

In this sample, this clonotype turned up many times. V usage is TRBV7-8 and J usage is TRBJ2-3, with TRBD2 matching over 11 bases. Trimming at V came to 3 bases and at J to 3 bases, leaving 2 bases not matched to a gene. Per germline, CDR1 SGHVS and CDR2 FQNEAQ. The CDR3 covers 15 residues. The CDR3: CASSLVAGGTDTQYF. Written as DNA, the CDR3 is TGTGCCAGCAGCTTGGTAGCGGGGGGGACAGATACGCAGTATTTT.

This clonotype has only a few counts. The chain is built from TRBV5-4 and TRBJ2-7; D gene unclear. The V gene lost 2 bases and the J gene lost 4 bases, with 7 bases spanning the gap. Germline V lookup: CDR1 SGHNT, CDR2 YYREEE (reference sequence). There are 12 residues in the CDR3. The CDR3: CASSFSHYEQYF. CDR3 sequence (DNA): TGTGCCAGCAGCTTTTCCCATTACGAGCAGTACTTC.

There are many counts of this clonotype. At one boundary the junction diverges from the germline segment, which might be a read error. The CDR3 DNA reads TGTGCCAGCAGCGAATTCTTCGGGACGGCCATCTTC. Protein product: CASSEFFGTAIF. V and J are TRBV7-2 and TRBJ2-7; either TRBD1 or TRBD2 may supply D (5 bases each). Germline values: CDR1 SGHTA, CDR2 FQGNSA. This CDR3 has 12 residues.

This clonotype was observed a few times. The chain couples TRBV15 to TRBJ2-2; D might be TRBD1 (6 bases). Germline CDR1 is LNHNV and CDR2 is YYDKDF (reference sequence). This CDR3 is built from 16 residues. Between the trimmed V and J ends, which lost 3 bases and 5 bases, there was a span of 16 bases. The CDR3 sequence is CATSRGDTILTGELFF. CDR3 DNA: TGTGCCACCAGCAGGGGGGACACGATATTAACCGGGGAGCTGTTTTTT.

This clonotype was detected a few times. The CDR3 protein is CASSPRPGNPLSEQYF. In DNA, the CDR3 is TGTGCCAGCAGTCCCCGACCGGGGAATCCTCTCTCCGAGCAGTACTTC. The chain employs TRBV27 and TRBJ2-7, with D perhaps TRBD2 (5 bases). The V end was cut by 5 bases, the J end by 6 bases, with 23 bases between. This CDR3 is built from 16 residues. Germline values: CDR1 MNHEY, CDR2 SMNVEV (reference sequence).

This clonotype showed up just a few times. This chain links TRBV18 with TRBJ1-1, with D perhaps TRBD1 (5 bases). The CDR3 loop spans 13 amino acids. Looked up from germline, CDR1 is KGHSH and CDR2 is LQKENI. The V gene lost 6 bases and the J gene lost 7 bases, with 15 bases spanning the gap. The CDR3 protein is CASSSRQLNEAFF. The CDR3 DNA reads as TGTGCCAGCTCGTCTAGACAGCTCAATGAAGCTTTCTTT.

Only a few counts were recorded for this clonotype. V usage is TRBV27 and J usage is TRBJ2-6; D may match TRBD1 or TRBD2 (5 bases each). This CDR3 region has 17 residues. V lost 2 bases and J 4 bases, leaving 15 bases between the germline ends. The germline CDR1 and CDR2 sequences are MNHEY and SMNVEV (reference sequence). In DNA, the CDR3 is TGTGCCAGCAGTTTAAAGGGGAGAGAGGCCGGGGCCAACGTCCTGACTTTC. It encodes CASSLKGREAGANVLTF.

This clonotype was observed at least ten times. This sequence joins TRBV5-1 and TRBJ2-2; D is uncertain. The length of the CDR3 is 14 residues. The V end was cut by 6 bases, the J end by 6 bases, with 15 bases between. Germline V gives CDR1 SGHRS, CDR2 YFSETQ. CDR3 region: CASKGRVGPGELFF. For the CDR3, the DNA is TGCGCCAGCAAGGGCCGGGTGGGTCCCGGGGAGCTGTTTTTT.

At least ten counts were recorded for this clonotype. V and J are TRBV12-3 or TRBV12-4 and TRBJ2-5; TRBD1 matches at 8 bases. V lost 5 bases to trimming and J lost 4 bases; unmatched junction nucleotides: 0. This CDR3 has 12 amino acids. CDR3 region: CASSDRGETQYF. The CDR3 DNA follows: TGTGCCAGCAGTGACAGGGGAGAGACCCAGTACTTC.